This TCR beta chain was observed in a study of cytomegalovirus exposure and HLA in healthy donors. This clone appeared a few times. Vbeta (60) and Jbeta (13) primers were used in the PCR. The method was immunoSEQ multiplex PCR; TCRdb's version includes in-frame clones alone and lacks a portion of them. The sample has about 170,000 clones; around 62% are singletons. Trimming removed 6 bases at V and 4 bases at J, with 7 bases between. Germline V gives CDR1 DFQATT, CDR2 SNEGSKA (reference sequence). The length of the CDR3 is 11 residues. The sample was PBMCs. The origin of this receptor is a man aged 40-50 years in good health and CMV-seronegative. The chain links TRBV20-1 to TRBJ1-3, with D hard to call. The CDR3, as DNA: TGCAGTGCCACTCCCGGAAACACCATATATTTT. Its translation is CSATPGNTIYF.